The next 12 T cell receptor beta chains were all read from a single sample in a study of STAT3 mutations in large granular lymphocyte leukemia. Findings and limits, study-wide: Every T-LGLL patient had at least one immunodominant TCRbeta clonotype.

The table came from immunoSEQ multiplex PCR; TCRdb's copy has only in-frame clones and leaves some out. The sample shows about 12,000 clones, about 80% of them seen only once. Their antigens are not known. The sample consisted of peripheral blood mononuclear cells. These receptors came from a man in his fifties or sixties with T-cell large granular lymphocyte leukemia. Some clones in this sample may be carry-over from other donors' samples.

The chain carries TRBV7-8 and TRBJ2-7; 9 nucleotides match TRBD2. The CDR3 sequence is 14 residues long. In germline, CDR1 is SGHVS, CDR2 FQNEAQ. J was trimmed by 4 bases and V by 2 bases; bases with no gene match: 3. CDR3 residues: CASSLSSGSYEQYF. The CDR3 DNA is TGTGCCAGCAGCTTAAGTAGCGGGAGTTACGAGCAGTACTTC.

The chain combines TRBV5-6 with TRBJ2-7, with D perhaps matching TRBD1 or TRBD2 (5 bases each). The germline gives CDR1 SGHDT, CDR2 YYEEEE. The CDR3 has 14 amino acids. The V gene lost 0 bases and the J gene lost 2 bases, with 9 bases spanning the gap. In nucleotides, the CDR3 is TGTGCCAGCAGCTTGGGGGACGAGACCTACGAGCAGTACTTC. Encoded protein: CASSLGDETYEQYF.

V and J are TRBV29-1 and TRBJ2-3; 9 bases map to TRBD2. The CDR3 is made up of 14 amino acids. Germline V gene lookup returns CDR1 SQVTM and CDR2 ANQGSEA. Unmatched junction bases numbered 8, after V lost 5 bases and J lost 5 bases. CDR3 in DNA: TGCAGCGTTTCCCCTAGCGGGACGGGAGATACGCAGTATTTT. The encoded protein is CSVSPSGTGDTQYF.

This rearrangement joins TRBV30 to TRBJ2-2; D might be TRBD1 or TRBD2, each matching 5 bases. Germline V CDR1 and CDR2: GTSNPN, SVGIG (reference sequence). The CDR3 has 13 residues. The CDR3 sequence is CVRGDSSTGELFF. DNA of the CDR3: TGTGTCCGGGGCGACTCTTCTACCGGGGAGCTGTTTTTT.

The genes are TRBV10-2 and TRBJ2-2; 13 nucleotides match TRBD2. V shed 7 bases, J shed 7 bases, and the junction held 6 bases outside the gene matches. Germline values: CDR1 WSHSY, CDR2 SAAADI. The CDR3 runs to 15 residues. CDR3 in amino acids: CASKLAGGPGGELFF. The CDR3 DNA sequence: TGCGCCAGCAAACTAGCGGGAGGGCCAGGCGGGGAGCTGTTTTTT.

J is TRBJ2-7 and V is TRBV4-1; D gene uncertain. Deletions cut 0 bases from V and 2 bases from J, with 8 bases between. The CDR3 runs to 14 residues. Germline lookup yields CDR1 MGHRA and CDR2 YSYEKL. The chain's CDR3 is CASSQEHFPYEQYF. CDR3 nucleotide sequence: TGCGCCAGCAGCCAAGAACATTTCCCCTACGAGCAGTACTTC.

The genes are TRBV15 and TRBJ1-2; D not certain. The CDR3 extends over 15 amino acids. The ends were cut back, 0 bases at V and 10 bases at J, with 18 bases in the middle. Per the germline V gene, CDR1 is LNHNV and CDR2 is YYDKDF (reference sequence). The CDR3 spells CATSRDQHTRDVYTF. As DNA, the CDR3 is TGTGCCACCAGCAGAGATCAGCACACCCGGGATGTCTACACCTTC.

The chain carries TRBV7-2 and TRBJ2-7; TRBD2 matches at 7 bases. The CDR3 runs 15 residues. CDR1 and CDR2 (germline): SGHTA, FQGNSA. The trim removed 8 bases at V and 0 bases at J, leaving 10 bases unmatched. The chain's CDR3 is CASAPGGGPSYEQYF. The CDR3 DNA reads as TGTGCCAGCGCCCCGGGGGGAGGGCCCTCCTACGAGCAGTACTTC.

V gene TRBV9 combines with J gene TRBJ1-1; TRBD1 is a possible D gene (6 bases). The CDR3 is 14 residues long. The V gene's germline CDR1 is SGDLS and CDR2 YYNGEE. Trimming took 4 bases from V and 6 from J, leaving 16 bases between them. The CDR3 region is CASSLGGLDAEAFF. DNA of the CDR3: TGTGCCAGCAGCTTGGGGGGGCTGGACGCTGAAGCTTTCTTT. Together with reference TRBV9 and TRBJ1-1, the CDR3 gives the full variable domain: DSGVTQTPKHLITATGQRVTLRCSPRSGDLSVYWYQQSLDQGLQFLIQYYNGEERAKGNILERFSAQQFPDLHSELNLSSLELGDSALYFCASSLGGLDAEAFFGQGTRLTVV.

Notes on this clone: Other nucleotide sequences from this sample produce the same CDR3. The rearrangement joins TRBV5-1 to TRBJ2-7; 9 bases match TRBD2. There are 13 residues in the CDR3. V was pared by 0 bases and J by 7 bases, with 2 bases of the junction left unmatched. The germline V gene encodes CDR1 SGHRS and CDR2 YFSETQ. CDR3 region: CASSLGLAEEQYF. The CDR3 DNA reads TGCGCCAGCAGCTTGGGACTAGCGGAAGAGCAGTACTTC.

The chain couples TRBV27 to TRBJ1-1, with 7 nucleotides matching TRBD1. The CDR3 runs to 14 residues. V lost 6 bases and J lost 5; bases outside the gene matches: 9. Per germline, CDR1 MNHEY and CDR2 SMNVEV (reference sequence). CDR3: CASRSQGVLTEAFF. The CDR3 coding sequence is TGTGCCAGCAGGTCCCAGGGGGTATTAACTGAAGCTTTCTTT.

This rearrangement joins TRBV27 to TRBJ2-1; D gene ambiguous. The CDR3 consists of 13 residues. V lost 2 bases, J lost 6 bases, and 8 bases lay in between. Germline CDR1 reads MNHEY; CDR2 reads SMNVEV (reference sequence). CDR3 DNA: TGTGCCAGCAGTTTAAATTACGCCAATGAGCAGTTCTTC. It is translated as CASSLNYANEQFF.